Following are 8 T cell receptor beta chains from one sample sequenced in a study of early T cells in non-severe SARS-CoV-2 infection. TCRdb itself ran the 5' RACE reads through MiXCR, one entry per CDR3 protein. The table shows 70,000 or so distinct CDR3 sequences, with approximately 12% occurring only once. Sequencing was performed on whole blood. All receptors derive from an adult who was a healthcare worker with PCR-confirmed SARS-CoV-2 infection or an uninfected control (not recorded which).

This clonotype was seen at least ten times. The rearrangement links TRBV28 to TRBJ2-7, with 10 bases fitting TRBD2. With V trimmed by 5 bases and J by 3 bases, 13 bases remained unmatched. Germline CDR1 reads MDHEN; CDR2 reads SYDVKM. The CDR3 covers 17 residues. DNA for the CDR3: TGTGCCAGCAGTCCTCTGACTAGCGGGTCCTCCTTCTACGAGCAGTACTTC. It yields the protein CASSPLTSGSSFYEQYF.

There are many counts of this clonotype. The V and J genes are TRBV6-1 and TRBJ1-1; 7 nucleotides agree with TRBD1. V lost 6 bases to trimming and J lost 1 base; unmatched junction nucleotides: 5. Germline loops: CDR1 MNHNS, CDR2 SASEGT. The CDR3 is 14 residues long. The CDR3 is CASRPGQRNTEAFF. CDR3 DNA sequence: TGTGCCAGCAGGCCGGGACAGCGGAACACTGAAGCTTTCTTT.

This clonotype was counted many times. This chain joins TRBV11-3 and TRBJ2-1, with 8 bases aligning to TRBD2. Germline V lookup: CDR1 SGHNT, CDR2 YENEEA. This CDR3 is built from 14 residues. The junction had 6 bases not matched to a gene; V was cut back by 1 base and J by 10 bases. The CDR3 DNA reads as TGTGCCAGCAGCTTAGTAACGGCTAGCGGGGAGCAGTTCTTC. As protein: CASSLVTASGEQFF.

This clonotype was counted at least ten times. V gene TRBV11-2 combines with J gene TRBJ2-1, with 12 positions matching TRBD2. Germline-derived CDR1 and CDR2 are SGHAT and FQNNGV. J gave up 3 bases and V 6 bases, and 3 bases lay outside the gene matches. There are 15 residues in the CDR3. The CDR3 coding sequence is TGTGCCAGCAGTCCGACTAGCGGGGGCTACAATGAGCAGTTCTTC. This encodes CASSPTSGGYNEQFF.

This clonotype was seen only a few times. DNA of the CDR3: TGTGCCAGCAGAGTAGGATTAGCCGCCCACGAGCAGTACTTC. It specifies CASRVGLAAHEQYF. This chain connects TRBV27 to TRBJ2-7; D ambiguous. Trimming cost V 6 bases and J 5 bases, with 17 bases left between them. CDR3 length: 14 residues. The germline V gene has CDR1 MNHEY and CDR2 SMNVEV (reference sequence).

This clonotype was found many times. The genes are TRBV20-1 and TRBJ1-1, with 10 bases lining up with TRBD1. Germline V gene sequence: CDR1 DFQATT, CDR2 SNEGSKA (reference sequence). The CDR3 totals 13 residues. V shed 6 bases and J 4 bases; nucleotides not matched to a gene: 5. Written as DNA, the CDR3 is TGCAGTGCCTCCGGGACAGGGGTCACTGAAGCTTTCTTT. It yields the protein CSASGTGVTEAFF.

This clonotype was counted at least ten times. The V and J genes are TRBV19 and TRBJ1-2; D unclear. The CDR3 length is 13 residues. V was trimmed by 2 bases and J by 4 bases, leaving 8 bases between them. The germline V gene has CDR1 LNHDA and CDR2 SQIVND (reference sequence). The CDR3 here is CASSIIGTYGYTF. The CDR3, as DNA: TGTGCCAGTAGTATAATCGGAACCTATGGCTACACCTTC. The full variable domain, its missing parts supplied by reference TRBV19 and TRBJ1-2, is DGGITQSPKYLFRKEGQNVTLSCEQNLNHDAMYWYRQDPGQGLRLIYYSQIVNDFQKGDIAEGYSVSREKKESFPLTVTSAQKNPTAFYLCASSIIGTYGYTFGSGTRLTVV.

By share of the sample, this clonotype is medium-sized (0.01 to 0.1%). This chain connects TRBV3-1 to TRBJ2-1; TRBD1 matches at 7 bases. The CDR3 consists of 14 residues. Losses at the gene ends were 4 bases for V and 5 bases for J; bases not matched to a gene: 5. CDR1 is LGHDT and CDR2 is YNNKEL in the germline V gene (reference sequence). The CDR3 protein is CASSRKTGHNEQFF. The DNA of the CDR3 is TGTGCCAGCAGCCGAAAGACAGGGCACAATGAGCAGTTCTTC.